The 27 T cell receptor beta chains below were found in one sample sequenced in a study of shared clonotypes between healthy human individuals. Clones were read by immunoSEQ multiplex PCR, and TCRdb kept only the in-frame ones, dropping some. The sample has about 99,000 clones; roughly 45% are singletons. The sample was PBMCs. The receptor source for this set is a woman between 40 and 50 years old in good health. Some clones in this sample may be carry-over from other donors' samples.

V and J are TRBV4-2 and TRBJ2-2; 7 bases are shared with TRBD1. In germline, CDR1 is LGHNA, CDR2 YNFKEQ. The CDR3 is 14 amino acids. Unmatched junction bases numbered 3, after V lost 4 bases and J lost 4 bases. Written as DNA, the CDR3 is TGTGCCAGCAGCCTCGGGACAGCCACCGGGGAGCTGTTTTTT. Translation gives CASSLGTATGELFF.

This clone was observed at least ten times. This chain joins TRBV9 and TRBJ1-2; maybe TRBD1 (5 bases). Germline assignment: CDR1 SGDLS and CDR2 YYNGEE. This CDR3 spans 13 amino acids. Trimming shortened V by 1 base and J by 4 bases, and 8 bases separated the two germline ends. Written as DNA, the CDR3 is TGTGCCAGCAGCGTACGGGGGACCTATGGCTACACCTTC. It is translated as CASSVRGTYGYTF.

This clone appeared a few times. The CDR3, as DNA: TGCAGCGCCCCCGGTAGGGGGAATGAGCAGTTCTTC. Protein product: CSAPGRGNEQFF. The chain recombines TRBV29-1 with TRBJ2-1; perhaps TRBD1 as D (6 bases). The germline V gene encodes CDR1 SQVTM and CDR2 ANQGSEA. The CDR3 length is 12 residues. Trimming left V 7 bases short and J 7 bases short, with 14 bases between.

Details on this clone: A read error is the likely source, as a far larger clone sits one nucleotide away. This specimen includes other DNA sequences encoding the same CDR3. The gene calls are TRBV15 and TRBJ1-1; D is ambiguous. The CDR3 runs 13 residues. V shed 5 bases and J shed 2 bases, with 9 bases lying between them. Germline V CDR1 and CDR2: LNHNV, YYDKDF (reference sequence). The CDR3 sequence is CATSLDSNTEAFF. CDR3 in DNA: TGTGCCACCAGCCTAGACTCCAACACTGAAGCTTTCTTT. Full variable domain (missing parts from reference TRBV15 and TRBJ1-1): DAMVIQNPRYQVTQFGKPVTLSCSQTLNHNVMYWYQQKSSQAPKLLFHYYDKDFNNEADTPDNFQSRRPNTSFCFLDIRSPGLGDTAMYLCATSLDSNTEAFFGQGTRLTVV.

This clone was recorded once. This chain uses TRBV4-3 with TRBJ2-7; 7 positions match TRBD1. Germline CDR1 is LGHNA and CDR2 is YSLEER. This CDR3 is 13 amino acids long. The V and J ends lost 4 bases and 4 bases, in that order; junction bases with no gene match: 4. The CDR3 protein is CASSPDRDYEQYF. CDR3 nucleotides: TGCGCCAGCAGCCCAGACAGGGATTACGAGCAGTACTTC.

This rearrangement joins TRBV7-2 to TRBJ2-7; 8 nucleotides line up with TRBD2. This CDR3 region has 15 residues. The germline V gene encodes CDR1 SGHTA and CDR2 FQGNSA. The trim removed 4 bases at V and 4 bases at J, leaving 9 bases unmatched. The CDR3 DNA reads TGTGCCAGCAGCTCCGAAGCGGGAGCCATTTACGAGCAGTACTTC. This sequence encodes CASSSEAGAIYEQYF. The full variable domain, in which reference TRBV7-2 and TRBJ2-7 provide the parts outside the CDR3, is GAGVSQSPSNKVTEKGKDVELRCDPISGHTALYWYRQSLGQGLEFLIYFQGNSAPDKSGLPSDRFSAERTGGSVSTLTIQRTQQEDSAVYLCASSSEAGAIYEQYFGPGTRLTVT.

At least ten counts were recorded for this clone. The V and J genes are TRBV28 and TRBJ2-7, with TRBD2 identical over 10 bases. V lost 6 bases, J lost 0 bases, and 2 bases stayed unmatched. Germline V lookup: CDR1 MDHEN, CDR2 SYDVKM. CDR3 length: 14 residues. The CDR3 bases are TGTGCCAGCAGGGCTAGCGGGAGCTCCTACGAGCAGTACTTC. Translated, it gives CASRASGSSYEQYF.

This clone was counted a few times. A read error likely explains this, since a far larger clone differs by one base. Within the sample, other DNA sequences also encode this same CDR3. The CDR3 sequence is CASSLSLSHYYGYTF. The CDR3 DNA follows: TGTGCCAGCAGCCTAAGTCTGTCTCACTATTATGGCTACACCTTC. The rearrangement uses TRBV7-2 and TRBJ1-2; D gene unclear. The CDR3 loop spans 15 amino acids. Trimming shortened V by 5 bases and J by 5 bases, and 18 bases separated the two germline ends. From germline, CDR1 is SGHTA and CDR2 FQGNSA. Drawing the rest from reference TRBV7-2 and TRBJ1-2, the complete variable domain is GAGVSQSPSNKVTEKGKDVELRCDPISGHTALYWYRQSLGQGLEFLIYFQGNSAPDKSGLPSDRFSAERTGGSVSTLTIQRTQQEDSAVYLCASSLSLSHYYGYTFGSGTRLTVV.

This clone was recorded many times. The chain employs TRBV6-1 and TRBJ1-2; the D gene is possibly TRBD1 (5 bases). Trimming shortened V by 0 bases and J by 7 bases, and 15 bases separated the two germline ends. The germline V gene encodes CDR1 MNHNS and CDR2 SASEGT. The CDR3 has 15 residues. The CDR3 sequence: CASSEAAGFSSGYTF. The DNA of the CDR3 is TGTGCCAGCAGTGAAGCCGCAGGGTTCTCCTCTGGCTACACCTTC.

At least ten counts were recorded for this clone. The chain has TRBV4-2 and TRBJ2-7, with unresolved D. CDR3 length: 15 residues. Germline V gene sequence: CDR1 LGHNA, CDR2 YNFKEQ. V was shortened by 0 bases and J by 3 bases, with 12 bases between the two germline ends. The CDR3 is CASSQDSSGYYEQYF. In DNA form, the CDR3 reads TGTGCCAGCAGCCAAGATTCGTCCGGGTACTACGAGCAGTACTTC.

This clone was detected ten times or more. The rearrangement joins TRBV15 to TRBJ2-7; TRBD2 matches at 10 bases. Germline-derived CDR1 and CDR2 are LNHNV and YYDKDF (reference sequence). This CDR3 is built from 18 residues. After removal of 1 base from V and 3 bases from J, the junction contained 12 bases not matched to a gene. CDR3 bases: TGTGCCACCAGCAGAGTGGCTAGCGGGAGTTCAGTTGGCTACGAGCAGTACTTC. Translation: CATSRVASGSSVGYEQYF. Supplemented by reference TRBV15 and TRBJ2-7, the full variable domain reads DAMVIQNPRYQVTQFGKPVTLSCSQTLNHNVMYWYQQKSSQAPKLLFHYYDKDFNNEADTPDNFQSRRPNTSFCFLDIRSPGLGDTAMYLCATSRVASGSSVGYEQYFGPGTRLTVT.

This clone has more than one count but fewer than ten. The chain combines TRBV7-2 with TRBJ2-3; TRBD1 matches at 10 bases. The germline V gene encodes CDR1 SGHTA and CDR2 FQGNSA. With 5 bases clipped from V and 6 bases from J, the junction kept 8 bases outside the gene matches. This CDR3 comprises 15 residues. CDR3 in amino acids: CASSRTGGILDTQYF. The DNA for the CDR3 is TGTGCCAGCAGCCGGACAGGGGGAATCCTGGATACGCAGTATTTT.

This clone has ten or more counts. The gene calls are TRBV6-1 and TRBJ2-4, with no clear D. V gave up 1 base and J gave up 7 bases, with 8 bases separating them. This CDR3 contains 13 residues. The germline V gene encodes CDR1 MNHNS and CDR2 SASEGT. CDR3 region: CASSEEYSNIQYF. CDR3 sequence (DNA): TGTGCCAGCAGTGAAGAGTACTCCAACATTCAGTACTTC.

The CDR3 sequence: CASSPPNQGTSGHEQYF. Written as DNA, the CDR3 is TGTGCCAGCTCACCACCGAACCAGGGGACTAGTGGCCACGAGCAGTACTTC. The J gene is TRBJ2-7, the V gene TRBV18; 8 nucleotides align to TRBD2. After removal of 0 bases from V and 5 bases from J, the junction contained 12 bases not matched to a gene. CDR3 length equals 17 residues. Germline-derived CDR1 and CDR2 are KGHSH and LQKENI.

The gene calls are TRBV4-2 and TRBJ1-5; possible D gene TRBD1, 5 bases. V dropped 3 bases and J dropped 1 base, with 10 bases sitting between them. This CDR3 contains 15 residues. Germline assignment: CDR1 LGHNA and CDR2 YNFKEQ. The CDR3, as DNA: TGTGCCAGCAGCCACTATTGGGACAGCAATCAGCCCCAGCATTTT. Translated, it gives CASSHYWDSNQPQHF.

The chain employs TRBV2 and TRBJ2-5, with D possibly being TRBD2 (6 bases). Germline V lookup: CDR1 SNHLY, CDR2 FYNNEI. Trimming left V 1 base short and J 9 bases short, with 9 bases between. The CDR3 contains 12 residues. The CDR3 here is CASSEGREAQYF. Written as DNA, the CDR3 is TGTGCCAGCAGTGAAGGCAGGGAGGCCCAGTACTTC. The full variable domain, with the rest looked up from reference TRBV2 and TRBJ2-5, is EPEVTQTPSHQVTQMGQEVILRCVPISNHLYFYWYRQILGQKVEFLVSFYNNEISEKSEIFDDQFSVERPDGSNFTLKIRSTKLEDSAMYFCASSEGREAQYFGPGTRLLVL.

This clone was observed many times. The chain employs TRBV5-1 and TRBJ2-1, with D hard to call. Trimming left V 0 bases short and J 16 bases short, with 11 bases between. CDR1 and CDR2 (germline): SGHRS, YFSETQ. The CDR3 consists of 11 residues. DNA of the CDR3: TGCGCCAGCAGCTTGGTCGGATATTATTTCTTC. It specifies CASSLVGYYFF. Combining the CDR3 with reference TRBV5-1 and TRBJ2-1 gives the whole variable domain KAGVTQTPRYLIKTRGQQVTLSCSPISGHRSVSWYQQTPGQGLQFLFEYFSETQRNKGNFPGRFSGRQFSNSRSEMNVSTLELGDSALYLCASSLVGYYFFGPGTRLTVL.

V is TRBV28 and J is TRBJ2-7; weak D call: TRBD2 (6 bases). Germline values: CDR1 MDHEN, CDR2 SYDVKM. V dropped 9 bases and J dropped 6 bases, with 15 bases sitting between them. There are 12 residues in the CDR3. In nucleotides, the CDR3 is TGTGCCAGTTTGGGAGGTCTCTTCGAGCAGTACTTC. This translates into CASLGGLFEQYF.

This clone came up once. This sequence may be a read error, since a much larger clone differs from it by one base. The chain joins TRBV28 to TRBJ2-5; D unresolved. Near its end, the DNA agrees better with TRBJ2-7, so the J call may be wrong. The V gene's germline CDR1 is MDHEN and CDR2 SYDVKM. This CDR3 has 13 residues. CDR3 sequence: CASSSPETYEQYF. The CDR3 nucleotides are TGTGCCAGCAGTTCCCCGGAGACCTACGAGCAGTACTTC.

The CDR3: CASSEGEVTGELFF. CDR3 nucleotide sequence: TGTGCCAGCAGTGAAGGGGAAGTAACCGGGGAGCTGTTTTTT. V gene TRBV6-1 combines with J gene TRBJ2-2; D is undetermined. The CDR3 has 14 residues. Trimming stripped 1 base from V and 5 bases from J, with 8 bases between. Looked up from germline, CDR1 is MNHNS and CDR2 is SASEGT.

A few counts support this clone. The rearrangement uses TRBV30 and TRBJ1-3; D ambiguous. This CDR3 region has 13 residues. V gave up 2 bases and J gave up 4 bases, with 9 bases separating them. Germline V gene sequence: CDR1 GTSNPN, CDR2 SVGIG (reference sequence). In nucleotides, the CDR3 is TGTGCCTGGAGTTTGGTGGTCGGAAACACCATATATTTT. Its protein is CAWSLVVGNTIYF.

The CDR3 loop is CASSSYSNQPQHF. CDR3 bases: TGTGCCAGCAGCTCCTATAGCAATCAGCCCCAGCATTTT. The chain is built from TRBV7-6 and TRBJ1-5; D unresolved. Trimming stripped 4 bases from V and 0 bases from J, with 4 bases between. There are 13 residues in the CDR3. Germline V CDR1 and CDR2: SGHVS, FNYEAQ. The entire variable domain, with the rest obtained from reference TRBV7-6 and TRBJ1-5, is as follows: GAGVSQSPRYKVTKRGQDVALRCDPISGHVSLYWYRQALGQGPEFLTYFNYEAQQDKSGLPNDRFSAERPEGSISTLTIQRTEQRDSAMYRCASSSYSNQPQHFGDGTRLSIL.

This clone was observed at least ten times. V gene TRBV4-1 combines with J gene TRBJ2-1; D is unresolved. V was cut by 1 base and J by 7 bases, with 2 bases left in between. Per germline, CDR1 MGHRA and CDR2 YSYEKL. This CDR3 is built from 11 residues. Written as DNA, the CDR3 is TGCGCCAGCAGCCAAGGGAATGAGCAGTTCTTC. Its protein product is CASSQGNEQFF.

J is TRBJ1-1 and V is TRBV7-8, with D possibly TRBD1 on 5 matching bases. CDR1 is SGHVS and CDR2 is FQNEAQ in the germline V gene. V shed 3 bases and J shed 5 bases, with 25 bases lying between them. This CDR3 contains 18 residues. CDR3 amino acids: CASSFVSSRRGGFTEAFF. The CDR3 DNA reads as TGTGCCAGCAGCTTTGTTTCGTCCCGGCGGGGGGGTTTTACTGAAGCTTTCTTT.

The J gene is TRBJ1-2, the V gene TRBV28; D gene ambiguous. Trimming took off 5 bases at V and 4 bases at J, with 11 bases between the two ends. In germline, CDR1 is MDHEN, CDR2 SYDVKM. The CDR3 extends over 13 amino acids. CDR3 sequence (DNA): TGTGCCAGCAGTCAGGTACGGCTCTATGGCTACACCTTC. This codes for CASSQVRLYGYTF.

This clone has only a few counts. This rearrangement joins TRBV4-2 to TRBJ2-5, with D unclear. CDR1 and CDR2 from the germline V gene are LGHNA and YNFKEQ. Trimming took 0 bases from V and 2 from J, leaving 7 bases between them. There are 14 residues in the CDR3. The CDR3 sequence: CASSQELRQETQYF. The CDR3 DNA is TGTGCCAGCAGCCAAGAATTGCGGCAAGAGACCCAGTACTTC.

This clone occurred many times. Other DNA sequences in the sample encode the same CDR3. This rearrangement joins TRBV7-2 to TRBJ2-3, with unresolved D. The CDR3 contains 14 residues. Per the germline V gene, CDR1 is SGHTA and CDR2 is FQGNSA. Trimming removed 1 base from V and 2 bases from J, with 7 bases in between. CDR3 region: CASSLDRFTDTQYF. CDR3 DNA: TGTGCCAGCAGCTTAGACAGATTCACAGATACGCAGTATTTT. The whole variable domain, remainder taken from reference TRBV7-2 and TRBJ2-3, is GAGVSQSPSNKVTEKGKDVELRCDPISGHTALYWYRQSLGQGLEFLIYFQGNSAPDKSGLPSDRFSAERTGGSVSTLTIQRTQQEDSAVYLCASSLDRFTDTQYFGPGTRLTVL.